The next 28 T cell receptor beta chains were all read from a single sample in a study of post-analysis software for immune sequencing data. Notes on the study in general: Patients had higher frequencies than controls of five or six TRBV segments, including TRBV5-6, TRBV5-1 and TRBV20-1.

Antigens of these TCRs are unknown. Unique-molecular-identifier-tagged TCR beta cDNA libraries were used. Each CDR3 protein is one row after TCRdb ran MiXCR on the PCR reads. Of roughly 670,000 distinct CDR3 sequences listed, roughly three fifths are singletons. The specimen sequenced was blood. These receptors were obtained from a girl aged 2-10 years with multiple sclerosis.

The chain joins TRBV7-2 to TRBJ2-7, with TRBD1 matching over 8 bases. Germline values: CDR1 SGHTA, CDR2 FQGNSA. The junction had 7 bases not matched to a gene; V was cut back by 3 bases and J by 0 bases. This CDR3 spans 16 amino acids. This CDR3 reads CASSFGAGQDSYEQYF. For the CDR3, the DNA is TGTGCCAGCAGCTTTGGCGCGGGACAGGACTCCTACGAGCAGTACTTC.

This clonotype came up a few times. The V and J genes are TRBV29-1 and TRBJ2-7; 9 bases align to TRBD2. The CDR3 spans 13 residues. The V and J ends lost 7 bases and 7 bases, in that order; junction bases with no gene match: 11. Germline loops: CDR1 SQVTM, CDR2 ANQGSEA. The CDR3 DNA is TGCAGCGCCACCGGGACTAGCTCCATAGAGCAGTACTTC. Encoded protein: CSATGTSSIEQYF.

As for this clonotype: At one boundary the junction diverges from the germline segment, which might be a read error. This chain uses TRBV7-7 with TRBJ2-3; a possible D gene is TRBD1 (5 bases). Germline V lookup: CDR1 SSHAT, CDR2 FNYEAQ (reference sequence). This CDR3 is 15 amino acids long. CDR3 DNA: TGTGCTAGCAGCTTATCTACAGGCCACACAGATACGCAGTATTTT. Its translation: CASSLSTGHTDTQYF.

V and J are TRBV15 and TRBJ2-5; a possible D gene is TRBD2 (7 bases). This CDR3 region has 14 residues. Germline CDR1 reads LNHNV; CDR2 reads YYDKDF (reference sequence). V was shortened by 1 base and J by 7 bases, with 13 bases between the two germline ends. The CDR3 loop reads CATSRGRGGGTQYF. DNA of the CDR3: TGTGCCACCAGCAGAGGTCGAGGGGGGGGGACCCAGTACTTC.

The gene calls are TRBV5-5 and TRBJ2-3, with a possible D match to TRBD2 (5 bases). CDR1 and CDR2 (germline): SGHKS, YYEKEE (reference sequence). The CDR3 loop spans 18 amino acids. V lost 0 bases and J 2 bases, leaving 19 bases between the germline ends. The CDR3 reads CASSLAAGERRYTDTQYF. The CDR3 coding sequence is TGTGCCAGCAGCTTGGCCGCCGGAGAGCGGAGATACACAGATACGCAGTATTTT.

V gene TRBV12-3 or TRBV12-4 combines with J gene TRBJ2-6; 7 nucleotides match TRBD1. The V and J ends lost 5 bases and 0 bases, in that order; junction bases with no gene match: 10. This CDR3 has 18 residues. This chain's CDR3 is CASSPRTGQSSGANVLTF. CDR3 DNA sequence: TGTGCCAGCAGTCCACGGACAGGCCAGAGCTCTGGGGCCAACGTCCTGACTTTC.

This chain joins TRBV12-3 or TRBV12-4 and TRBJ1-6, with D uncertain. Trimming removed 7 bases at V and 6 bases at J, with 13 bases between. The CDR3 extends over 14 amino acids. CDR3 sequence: CASTNRNVNSPLHF. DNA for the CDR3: TGTGCCAGCACCAACCGGAATGTTAATTCACCCCTCCACTTT.

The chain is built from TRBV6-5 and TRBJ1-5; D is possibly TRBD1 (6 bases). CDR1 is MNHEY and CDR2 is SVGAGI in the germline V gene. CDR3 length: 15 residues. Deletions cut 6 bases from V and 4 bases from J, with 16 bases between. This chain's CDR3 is CASRGGTQGNQPQHF. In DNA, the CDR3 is TGTGCCAGCAGGGGCGGGACACAAGGTAATCAGCCCCAGCATTTT.

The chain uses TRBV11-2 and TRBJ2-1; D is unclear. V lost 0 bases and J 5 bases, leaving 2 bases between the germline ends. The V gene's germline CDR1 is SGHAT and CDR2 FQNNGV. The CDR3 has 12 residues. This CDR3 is CASSLDNNEQFF. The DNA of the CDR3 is TGTGCCAGCAGCTTAGATAACAATGAGCAGTTCTTC.

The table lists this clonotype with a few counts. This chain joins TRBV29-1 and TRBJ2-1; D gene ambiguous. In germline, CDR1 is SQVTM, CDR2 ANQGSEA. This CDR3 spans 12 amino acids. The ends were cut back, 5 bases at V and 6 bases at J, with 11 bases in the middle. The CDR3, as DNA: TGCAGCGTTATAACTGTACGCAATGAGCAGTTCTTC. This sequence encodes CSVITVRNEQFF.

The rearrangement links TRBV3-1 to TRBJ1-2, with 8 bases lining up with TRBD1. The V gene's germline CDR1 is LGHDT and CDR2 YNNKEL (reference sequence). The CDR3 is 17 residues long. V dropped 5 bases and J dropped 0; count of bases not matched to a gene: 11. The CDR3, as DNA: TGTGCCAGCAGCTACGGGACAGGCGCTGGGGCTAACTATGGCTACACCTTC. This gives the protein CASSYGTGAGANYGYTF. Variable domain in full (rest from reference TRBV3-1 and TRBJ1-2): DTAVSQTPKYLVTQMGNDKSIKCEQNLGHDTMYWYKQDSKKFLKIMFSYNNKELIINETVPNRFSPKSPDKAHLNLHINSLELGDSAVYFCASSYGTGAGANYGYTFGSGTRLTVV.

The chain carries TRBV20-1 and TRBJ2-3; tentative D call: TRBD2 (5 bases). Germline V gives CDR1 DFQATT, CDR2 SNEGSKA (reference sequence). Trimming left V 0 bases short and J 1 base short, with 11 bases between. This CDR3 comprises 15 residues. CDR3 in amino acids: CSARDTGLGTDTQYF. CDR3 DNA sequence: TGCAGTGCTAGAGATACCGGACTCGGCACAGATACGCAGTATTTT.

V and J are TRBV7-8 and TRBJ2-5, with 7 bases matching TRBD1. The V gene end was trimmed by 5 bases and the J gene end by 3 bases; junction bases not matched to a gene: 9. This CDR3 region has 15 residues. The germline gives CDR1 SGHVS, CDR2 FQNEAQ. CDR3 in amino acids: CASSPPTGRKETQYF. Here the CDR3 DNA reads TGTGCCAGCAGCCCACCGACAGGGCGAAAAGAGACCCAGTACTTC.

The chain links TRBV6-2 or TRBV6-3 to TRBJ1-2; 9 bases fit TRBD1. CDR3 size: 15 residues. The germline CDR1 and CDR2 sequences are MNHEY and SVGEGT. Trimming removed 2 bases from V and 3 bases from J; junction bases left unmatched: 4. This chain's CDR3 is CASSYRDRVHYGYTF. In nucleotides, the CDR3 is TGTGCCAGCAGTTACCGGGACAGGGTTCACTATGGCTACACCTTC.

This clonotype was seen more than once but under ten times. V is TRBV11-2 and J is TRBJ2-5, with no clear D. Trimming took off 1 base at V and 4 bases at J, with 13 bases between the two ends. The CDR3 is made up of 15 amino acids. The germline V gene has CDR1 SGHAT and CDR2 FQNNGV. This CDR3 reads CASSLVYGPRETQYF. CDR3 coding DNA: TGTGCCAGCAGCTTAGTCTATGGACCTCGAGAGACCCAGTACTTC.

CDR3 protein: CASSSIVGLGETQYF. CDR3 coding DNA: TGTGCCAGCAGCTCGATCGTTGGGCTCGGAGAGACCCAGTACTTC. This chain links TRBV7-2 with TRBJ2-5; D remains ambiguous. Per germline, CDR1 SGHTA and CDR2 FQGNSA. V lost 4 bases to trimming and J lost 4 bases, with 16 bases between them. The CDR3 covers 15 residues.

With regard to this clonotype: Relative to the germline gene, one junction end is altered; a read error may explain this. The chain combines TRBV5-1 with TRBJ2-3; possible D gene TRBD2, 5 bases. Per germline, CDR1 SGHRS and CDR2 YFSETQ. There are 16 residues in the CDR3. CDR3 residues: CASSLGVAESTDTQYF. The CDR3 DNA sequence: TGCGCCAGTAGCTTGGGAGTGGCGGAGAGCACAGATACGCAGTATTTT.

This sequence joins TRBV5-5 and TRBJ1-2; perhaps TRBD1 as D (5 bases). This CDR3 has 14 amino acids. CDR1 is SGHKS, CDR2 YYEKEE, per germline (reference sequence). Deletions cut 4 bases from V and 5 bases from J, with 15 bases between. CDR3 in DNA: TGTGCCAGCAGCATTACGGGGGGTCGGTATGGCTACACCTTC. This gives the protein CASSITGGRYGYTF.

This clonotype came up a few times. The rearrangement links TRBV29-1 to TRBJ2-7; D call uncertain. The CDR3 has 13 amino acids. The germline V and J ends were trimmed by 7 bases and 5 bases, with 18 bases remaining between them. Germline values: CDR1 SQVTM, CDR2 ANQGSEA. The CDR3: CSALVQTPDEQYF. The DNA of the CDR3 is TGCAGCGCCCTCGTCCAAACACCCGACGAGCAGTACTTC.

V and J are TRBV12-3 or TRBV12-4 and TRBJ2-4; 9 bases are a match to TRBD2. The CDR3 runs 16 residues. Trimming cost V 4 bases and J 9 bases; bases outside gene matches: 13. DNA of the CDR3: TGTGCCAGCAGTTCACCCTTAGCGGGAGAATGGGGCATTCAGTACTTC. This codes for CASSSPLAGEWGIQYF.

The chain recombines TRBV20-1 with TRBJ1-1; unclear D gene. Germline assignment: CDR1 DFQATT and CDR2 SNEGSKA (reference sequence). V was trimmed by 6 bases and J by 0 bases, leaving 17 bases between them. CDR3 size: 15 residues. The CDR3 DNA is TGCAGTGCCGGCCTCGACGGACGGCTGAACACTGAAGCTTTCTTT. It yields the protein CSAGLDGRLNTEAFF.

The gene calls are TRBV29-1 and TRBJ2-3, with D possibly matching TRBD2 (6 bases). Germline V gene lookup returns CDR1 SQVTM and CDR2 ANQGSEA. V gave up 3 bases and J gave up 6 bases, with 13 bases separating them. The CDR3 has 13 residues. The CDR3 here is CSVEGLAGDTQYF. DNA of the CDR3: TGCAGCGTTGAGGGACTTGCGGGGGATACGCAGTATTTT.

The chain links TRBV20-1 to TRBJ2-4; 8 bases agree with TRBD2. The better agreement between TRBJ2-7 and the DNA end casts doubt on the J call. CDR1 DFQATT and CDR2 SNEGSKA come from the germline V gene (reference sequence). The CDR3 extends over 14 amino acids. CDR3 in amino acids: CSAFGPGGPFEQYF. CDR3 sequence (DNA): TGCAGTGCTTTTGGCCCGGGAGGGCCTTTCGAGCAGTACTTC.

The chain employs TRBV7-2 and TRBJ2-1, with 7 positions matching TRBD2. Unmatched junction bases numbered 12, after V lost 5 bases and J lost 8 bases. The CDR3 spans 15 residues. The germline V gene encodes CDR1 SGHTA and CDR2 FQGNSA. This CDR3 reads CASSLTGTKSHEQFF. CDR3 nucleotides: TGTGCCAGCAGCCTAACCGGGACTAAATCTCATGAGCAGTTCTTC.

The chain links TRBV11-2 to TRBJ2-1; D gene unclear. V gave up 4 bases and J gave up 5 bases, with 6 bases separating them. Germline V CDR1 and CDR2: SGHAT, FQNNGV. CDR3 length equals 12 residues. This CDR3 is CASSSHHNEQFF. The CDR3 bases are TGTGCCAGCAGCTCACACCACAATGAGCAGTTCTTC.

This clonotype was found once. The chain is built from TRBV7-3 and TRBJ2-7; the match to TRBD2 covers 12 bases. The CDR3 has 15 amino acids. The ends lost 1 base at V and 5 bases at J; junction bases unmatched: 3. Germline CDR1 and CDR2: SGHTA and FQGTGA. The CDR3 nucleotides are TGTGCCAGCAGCTTAAGACTAGCGGGAGTCAACGAGCAGTACTTC. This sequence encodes CASSLRLAGVNEQYF.

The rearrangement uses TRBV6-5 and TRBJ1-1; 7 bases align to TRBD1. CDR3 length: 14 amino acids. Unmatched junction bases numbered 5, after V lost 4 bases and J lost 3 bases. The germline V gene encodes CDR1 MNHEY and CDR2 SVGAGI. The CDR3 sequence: CASSSGTAYTEAFF. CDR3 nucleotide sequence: TGTGCCAGCAGTTCGGGGACAGCCTACACTGAAGCTTTCTTT.

This chain's CDR3 is CASSYSYTGELFF. CDR3 DNA: TGTGCCAGCAGTTACTCATACACCGGGGAGCTGTTTTTT. V usage is TRBV6-2 or TRBV6-3 and J usage is TRBJ2-2; D gene unclear. The germline CDR1 and CDR2 sequences are MNHEY and SVGEGT. The CDR3 is 13 residues long. Trimming removed 0 bases from V and 3 bases from J, with 2 bases in between.